Included here is one TCR beta chain sequence, with context. The target antigen is unknown. The protocol was immunoSEQ multiplex PCR, while the TCRdb copy is restricted to in-frame clones and leaves out a portion. The sample includes 300,000 to 350,000 clones, about 88% of them seen just once. From germline, CDR1 is MDHEN and CDR2 SYDVKM. V was pared by 2 bases and J by 6 bases, with 10 bases between. This CDR3 comprises 14 residues. The source of the sample is a study of Ad26.COV2.S vaccination and SARS-CoV-2 variants. Points from the study as a whole: Those who received the vaccine showed greater spike-specific TCR breadth than those given placebo.

Treatment specified: around 19 received Ad26.COV2.S at low or high dose, single or two shots; roughly five received placebo; per-sample allocation not given. All samples were drawn on day 63, counting from the first vaccine or placebo injection. This TCR was sampled from a person between 18 and 65 years old who received the Ad26.COV2.S COVID-19 vaccine or a placebo. The V gene is TRBV28, the J gene TRBJ1-4; D may be TRBD1 (6 bases). Here the sequenced sample was peripheral blood, taken in a trial of Ad26.COV2.S vaccine versus placebo. The CDR3 sequence is CASSLDRWDEKLFF. As DNA, the CDR3 is TGTGCCAGCAGTTTAGACAGGTGGGATGAAAAACTGTTTTTT.